This T cell receptor (beta chain) appears in the sequencing data of a study of T-cell reconstitution after alpha-beta-depleted transplantation in children. This clonotype was picked up many times. The CDR3 consists of 11 residues. The V end lost 10 bases, the J end lost 5 bases, and 8 bases lay between the germline ends. Unique molecular identifiers were incorporated when the TCRbeta library was constructed. TCRdb recomputed calls from the PCR reads with MiXCR, one row per CDR3 protein. The table lists about 360,000 distinct CDR3 sequences, more than 10% of them singletons. The receptor was derived from a human donor who donated a stem cell graft to a child with Fanconi anemia. This material consisted of PBMCs, taken from the stem cell graft. The chain joins TRBV12-3 or TRBV12-4 to TRBJ2-2, with D unclear. CDR3 in DNA: TGTGCCACCACAATAACCGGGGAGCTGTTTTTT. Residues: CATTITGELFF.